A selection of T cell receptor beta chains follows, all from one sample in a study of blood T cell repertoires in COVID-19. Clones were sequenced by immunoSEQ multiplex PCR, and TCRdb holds only the in-frame ones, with some missing. The sample has 250,000 to 300,000 clones; 70% to 90% are singletons. The sample consisted of peripheral blood. These receptors were taken from a woman in her 70s with acute or convalescent COVID-19. Both conserved end residues are part of each CDR3. Each record gives: J gene, D gene, V gene, clone size, CDR3 length, CDR3 DNA, CDR3 protein. D genes are given only for firm matches. Some rows have no size entry. The others give once, few or many, or a class for an expanded clone.

TRBJ1-1 TRBD1 TRBV27 . 13 TGTGCCAGCAGTCCGGACAGGGACTCTGAAGCTTTCTTT CASSPDRDSEAFF
TRBJ1-2 . TRBV2 . 13 TGTGCCAGCAGTGGGACAGTCCAATATGGCTACACCTTC CASSGTVQYGYTF
TRBJ1-2 . TRBV12-3/TRBV12-4 . 13 TGTGCCAGCAGTTTAACAGGGCTGCGTGGCTACACCTTC CASSLTGLRGYTF
TRBJ1-2 . TRBV5-1 . 12 TGCGCCAGCAATGAGCAGGGGCATGGCTACACCTTC CASNEQGHGYTF
TRBJ2-3 TRBD2 TRBV5-1 . 15 TGCGCCAGCAGCTTGGTCCTAGCGGGGGGACCGGACCAGTATTTT CASSLVLAGGPDQYF
TRBJ1-3 . TRBV5-1 . 15 TGCGCCAGCAGCCCGGACGGGGTCTCTGGAAACACCATATATTTT CASSPDGVSGNTIYF
TRBJ1-2 TRBD1 TRBV9 . 14 TGTGCCAGCAGCCTCACCGGGACAGGGGTCGGCTACACCTTC CASSLTGTGVGYTF
TRBJ2-3 TRBD2 TRBV6-1 . 16 TGTGCCAGCAGTGAAAAACTAGCGGGGGGCACAGATACGCAGTATTTT CASSEKLAGGTDTQYF
TRBJ1-1 . TRBV12-3/TRBV12-4 . 12 TGTGCCAGCAGTTTGGGGGGTCTTAAAGCTTTCTTT CASSLGGLKAFF
TRBJ1-3 TRBD1 TRBV24-1 . 17 TGTGCCACCAGTGATCCCCAGGTGCCGGGACAGGGAAACACCATATATTTT CATSDPQVPGQGNTIYF
TRBJ2-5 TRBD2 TRBV4-1 . 18 TGCGCCAGCAGCCTATGGACTAGCGGGGGGGTCCACCAAGAGACCCAGTACTTC CASSLWTSGGVHQETQYF
TRBJ2-1 TRBD1 TRBV5-1 once 15 TGCGCCAGCGGCCCTCGGCAGGGGGCGAACAATGAGCAGTTCTTC CASGPRQGANNEQFF
TRBJ1-3 . TRBV6-6 . 14 TGTGCCAGCAGTTACACAGGGCTGGGAAACACCATATATTTT CASSYTGLGNTIYF
TRBJ1-2 . TRBV28 . 12 TGTGCCACCGACGGGAACAACTATGGCTACACCTTC CATDGNNYGYTF
TRBJ2-1 . TRBV7-2 . 16 TGTGCCAGCAGCCCCCCCCCTGTCTTACGGTACAATGAGCAGTTCTTC CASSPPPVLRYNEQFF
TRBJ1-1 . TRBV6-2/TRBV6-3 . 13 TGTGCCAGCAGTTCCTTCGGAGAGACTGAAGCTTTCTTT CASSSFGETEAFF
TRBJ2-2 . TRBV19 . 16 TGTGCCAGTAGTCCTTCCGGGACAATTAACACCGGGGAGCTGTTTTTT CASSPSGTINTGELFF
TRBJ1-1 TRBD1 TRBV5-1 . 15 TGCGCCAGCAGCGACGGACAGGGTAAGAACACTGAAGCTTTCTTT CASSDGQGKNTEAFF
TRBJ2-1 . TRBV11-2 . 15 TGTGCCAGCAAAGTTGGGACTCTCTTGTACAATGAGCAGTTCTTC CASKVGTLLYNEQFF
TRBJ2-2 TRBD2 TRBV11-3 . 16 TGTGCCAGCAGCCCCCTAGCGGGGCCGAACACCGGGGAGCTGTTTTTT CASSPLAGPNTGELFF
TRBJ2-5 . TRBV2 many 12 TGTGCCAGCAGACTGTACCAAGAGACCCAGTACTTC CASRLYQETQYF
TRBJ2-2 . TRBV5-1 . 15 TGCGCCAGCAGCCCTTGGACAGCGAACACCGGGGAGCTGTTTTTT CASSPWTANTGELFF
TRBJ1-2 . TRBV21-1 . 14 TGTGCCAGCTGTGGTAGGGGAACGTACTATGGCTACACCTTC CASCGRGTYYGYTF
TRBJ2-7 TRBD1 TRBV18 . 15 TGTGCCAGCTCCCTAGGCGGACAGGGGGCGGGAGAGCAGTACTTC CASSLGGQGAGEQYF
TRBJ1-2 TRBD1 TRBV7-9 . 16 TGTGCCAGCAGCTTACTACCGGGACAGGGGGATTCTGGCTACACCTTC CASSLLPGQGDSGYTF
TRBJ1-3 . TRBV7-9 . 16 TGTGCCAGCAGCTTAGCGCTCTCCCAGATCGTGGACACCATATATTTT CASSLALSQIVDTIYF
TRBJ1-2 TRBD1 TRBV10-2 . 18 TGCGCCAGCAGTGAGCCCATTTACGGACAGGGGGCATACTATGGCTACACCTTC CASSEPIYGQGAYYGYTF
TRBJ2-5 . TRBV11-2 . 15 TGTGCCAGCAGCTTATTCAGGGAAAGGGGGGAGACCCAGTACTTC CASSLFRERGETQYF
TRBJ2-7 . TRBV19 . 13 TGTGCCAGTAGTCCCTCCAGGGGTTACGAGCAGTACTTC CASSPSRGYEQYF
TRBJ2-7 . TRBV27 . 15 TGTGCCAGCAGGGAGAGGGCCGAAATCTCCTACGAGCAGTACTTC CASRERAEISYEQYF
TRBJ2-7 TRBD2 TRBV5-1 . 14 TGCGCCAGCAGCTTGAGCGGGAGCTCCTACGAGCAGTACTTC CASSLSGSSYEQYF
TRBJ2-7 TRBD2 TRBV6-2/TRBV6-3 . 15 TGTGCCAGCAGCGACGGACTAGCGGGGCTCTACGAGCAGTACTTC CASSDGLAGLYEQYF
TRBJ1-2 . TRBV25-1 . 15 TGTGCCAGCACTCCACAGGGATGGGCTAACTATGGCTACACCTTC CASTPQGWANYGYTF
TRBJ1-2 . TRBV25-1 . 15 TGTGCCAGCAGAGGGACATCCCGCCTTAACTATGGCTACACCTTC CASRGTSRLNYGYTF
TRBJ1-5 TRBD1 TRBV6-6 . 16 TGTGCCAGCAGTTGGGACAGGGGCCGTTTGGTTCAGCCCCAGCATTTT CASSWDRGRLVQPQHF
TRBJ2-7 TRBD2 TRBV3-1/TRBV3-2 . 14 TGTGCCAGCAGTCTGACTAGCGGGCGCTACGAGCAGTACTTC CASSLTSGRYEQYF
TRBJ1-1 . TRBV6-5 . 14 TGTGCCAGCAGCCAGGAGGGCTCTGGGGCAGAAGCTTTCTTT CASSQEGSGAEAFF
TRBJ2-5 . TRBV7-3 . 16 TGTGCCAGCAGCTTAAACCGCGCGGGCGCCCAAGAGACCCAGTACTTC CASSLNRAGAQETQYF
TRBJ2-2 TRBD1 TRBV7-7 . 13 TGTGCCTCCGGGACAGGATTTACCGGGGAGCTGTTTTTT CASGTGFTGELFF
TRBJ1-1 TRBD1 TRBV4-1 . 13 TGCGCCAGCAGCCACCAACTTGACAGGGAGGCTTTCTTT CASSHQLDREAFF
TRBJ2-1 TRBD1 TRBV18 . 15 TGTGCCAGCTCACCGTCCGGGACAGGTGGGAATGAGCAGTTCTTC CASSPSGTGGNEQFF
TRBJ2-7 . TRBV6-5 . 15 TGTGCCAGCAGCCGATCGGTCGCCCCAACCTACGAGCAGTACTTC CASSRSVAPTYEQYF
TRBJ1-5 TRBD1 TRBV12-3/TRBV12-4 . 13 TGTGCCAGCAGTTGGGACAGATATCAGCCCCAGCATTTT CASSWDRYQPQHF
TRBJ1-2 . TRBV12-3/TRBV12-4 . 13 TGTGCCAGCAGTTCAGGGCGACGCTATGGCTACACCTTC CASSSGRRYGYTF
TRBJ1-1 . TRBV10-3 . 14 TGTGCCATCAGTGAGTCTTCAGAATTCGCTGAAGCTTTCTTT CAISESSEFAEAFF
TRBJ1-3 . TRBV7-8 . 15 TGTGCCAGCAGTTTATCAGGGGCGCCAGGAAACACCATATATTTT CASSLSGAPGNTIYF
TRBJ1-5 . TRBV20-1 . 13 TGCAGTGCTAGTTCCGAGGGCAATCAGCCCCAGCATTTT CSASSEGNQPQHF
TRBJ1-2 . TRBV2 . 11 TGTGCCAGCAGGAGGGACTATGGCTACACCTTC CASRRDYGYTF
TRBJ1-2 . TRBV9 . 14 TGTGCCAGCAGCGTAGGGGCCGGATTCTATGGCTACACCTTC CASSVGAGFYGYTF
TRBJ1-1 . TRBV11-2 . 15 TGTGCCAGCAGGGCAACTTTCCGGGGTCGCGCTGAAGCTTTCTTT CASRATFRGRAEAFF
TRBJ1-5 . TRBV6-6 . 15 TGTGCCAGCAGCTACTCCCGACAGGGCAATCAGCCCCAGCATTTT CASSYSRQGNQPQHF
TRBJ2-5 . TRBV5-4 . 14 TGTGCCAGCAGCTTGGGAGGTGGTTGGGAGACCCAGTACTTC CASSLGGGWETQYF
TRBJ2-7 . TRBV18 few 12 TGTGCCAGCTCACCAAGTCACGGCGAGCAGTACTTC CASSPSHGEQYF
TRBJ1-2 TRBD1 TRBV7-9 . 16 TGTGCCAGCAGCCCTTATTACAGGGGCCGCGACTATGGCTACACCTTC CASSPYYRGRDYGYTF
TRBJ2-7 . TRBV5-6 . 13 TGTGCCAGCAGCTTGGGACTGACCTACGAGCAGTACTTC CASSLGLTYEQYF
TRBJ2-7 TRBD1 TRBV7-9 . 15 TGTGCCAGCAGCTCCGGGACAGAGTACCCCTACGAGCAGTACTTC CASSSGTEYPYEQYF
TRBJ1-5 . TRBV2 . 16 TGTGCCAGCAGTTTACGTCGGACGGACAGAACTCAGCCCCAGCATTTT CASSLRRTDRTQPQHF